The sequence of this T cell receptor (beta chain) was determined in a study of cytomegalovirus exposure and HLA in healthy donors (dated by TCRdb to about 2017). Notes on the research overall: According to an earlier analysis of a few hundred of the donors, roughly 180 million T cells yielded 120 million or so unique TCR beta sequences and less than 300 Gb of sequence data. Roughly 290 gigabases of sequencing data and roughly 80 million unique TCR sequences made up an early release that covered approximately 650 HLA-typed donors. Among the roughly 380 genotyped donors, approximately 81% belonged to the genetic ancestry cluster associated with self-reported Caucasian donors. The study aimed to test whether signatures of past pathogen exposure could be identified by cataloging public T cell receptors. The study used immunosequencing to profile the T cell repertoires of around 600 subjects and linked those repertoires to cytomegalovirus serostatus. A separate validation cohort of approximately 120 different subjects was used in addition to the roughly 720-subject first cohort. The study combined high-throughput TCR immunosequencing, statistical association of individual TCRs with disease status, and machine learning to predict cytomegalovirus infection status. A later analysis re-examined previously published TCR beta repertoires from around 670 donors and added high-resolution HLA genotyping to investigate patterns of TCR occurrence. Rather than using new phenotypic data, the later analysis identified candidate immune exposures from TCR beta sequences and from how often those sequences occurred across donors. An earlier analysis of roughly 600 of the donors used high-throughput TCR beta sequencing to judge whether each TCR beta V gene segment behaved as functional or pseudogenic. Alongside the repertoire data, information on donor age, sex, ethnicity and CMV serostatus was compiled. A later genetic analysis used genome-wide SNP genotypes for 398 of the 666 donors, treating that subset as a discovery cohort. All discovery cohort repertoires had been generated using a single sequencing platform. Class I and class II HLA loci were covered by the typing at four-digit resolution. The number of donors typed differed by locus, with 629-630 for A, B, C, DRB1 and DQB1, over 500 for DQA1, approximately 580 for DPA1, and 450 to 480 for DPB1. Roughly five DR-DQ haplotypes were treated as single units for association and clustering because of strong linkage in the cohort. On average, roughly 200,000 unique TCR beta nucleotide sequences were sequenced per donor among a few hundred genotyped donors of the cohort, with roughly 19% of those sequences being non-productive. Overall results and qualifications from the work: The classifier was reported to diagnose cytomegalovirus status with high specificity and sensitivity in both the original and validation cohorts. A group of highly shared sequence variants was considered likely to be a technical artifact of the sequencing pipeline. An association between a missense DCLRE1C variant and V-gene and J-gene trimming of TCR beta chains was found in a later genetic analysis and replicated in an independent cohort. Roughly uniform sequencing depth across donors was assumed in presence/absence analyses, although this assumption may not hold. In a later analysis, some 18,000 TCR beta sequences were associated with specific HLA alleles at a false discovery rate of 0.05. In a later analysis, the rate of TCR association differed among HLA loci, with DRB1 alleles having the most associated TCRs and HLA-C alleles having the fewest. A later analysis found that HLA-associated TCR beta chains were more clonally expanded and had lower generation probabilities than equally common non-associated chains. Some 16 rarely observed V segments, including chromosome 9 orphons, were excluded from the earlier analysis of about 600 of the donors because counts were too low. HLA typing was unavailable for some donors at each locus, so association tests used only the typed subset. In a later analysis, several top co-occurrence clusters were reported to appear linked to parvovirus B19, influenza, CMV and Epstein-Barr virus. The cohort was sequenced for TCR beta chains only, and without alpha or paired-chain data the features that could be detected were limited. Immune exposure information for the cohort was limited to CMV serostatus. When HLA alleles, especially DR and DQ, strongly co-occurred, TCR associations were difficult to assign to individual alleles. Most CMV-associated TCR beta chains appeared to be HLA-restricted in a later analysis, and the HLA associations seemed to be driven largely by CMV exposure. Most TCR sequences were observed very rarely across donors, whereas some public TCRs were present in many individuals. Compared with the 666-donor mean, donors in an Asian-associated ancestry cluster had fewer N-insertions in productive TCRs, according to a later genetic analysis. In vitro tests confirmed that a few of the cytomegalovirus-associated TCR beta chains recognize cytomegalovirus antigens. A total of fewer than 200 TCR beta chains were listed by the study as associated with cytomegalovirus. In an earlier analysis of some 640 of the donors, most TCR beta V segments were observed in productive rearrangements about 90% or about 30% of the time, broadly matching IMGT annotations. The 87-base-pair reads could not distinguish some IMGT-functional V segments, including TRBV6-2 and TRBV6-3, so those segments were excluded. Correlated functional status among segregating V segments might reflect linkage disequilibrium, but an unknown experimental factor could not be ruled out. A further reported finding was that TCR beta sequences accurately predicted the HLA-A and HLA-B alleles for most subjects in the first cohort. The authors suggested that the approach could potentially be extended to other disease states and immunological phenotypes.

As concerns this clone: The clone's antigen remains unknown. No much larger clone is present one base from it, and per-base qualities are unavailable.

Library generation was performed with the immunoSEQ multiplex PCR assay. For the multiplex PCR, a mixture combining 60 forward primers for TCR Vbeta segments and 13 reverse primers for TCR Jbeta segments was used. The CDR3 region of rearranged TCR beta genes was amplified from genomic DNA by a multiplex PCR assay. The amplified TCR beta libraries were sequenced on the Illumina HiSeq System as 87-base-pair reads. The authors' analysis ran thus. A later analysis counted approximately 84 million unique TCR beta chains across the 690 or so repertoires, and approximately 11 million of these chains were shared by at least two donors. Raw reads were error-corrected and collapsed into unique sequences by a nearest-neighbor algorithm in which closely related sequences were merged to remove PCR and sequencing errors. CDR3 sequences were aligned to IMGT reference sequences to assign V, D and J gene segments. Each retained sequence needed at least a six-nucleotide match to both a V gene segment and a J gene segment. A rearrangement counted as productive if the CDR3 had no stop codons and remained in frame with V and J, and every other rearrangement counted as non-productive. CDR3 was defined according to IMGT convention as the region running from the second conserved V-encoded cysteine to the conserved J-encoded phenylalanine. Sequences without an unambiguous match to a single V gene segment were excluded from the earlier analysis of 500 to 700 of the donors. An earlier analysis of around 600 of the donors classified V segments as functional when productive rearrangements were above 56.7% and as segregating when the standard deviation between donors was above 5%. A statistical classification framework was built to diagnose cytomegalovirus status from the catalog of TCR beta chain sequences. V and J gene assignment, in a later analysis, came from comparing TCR nucleotide sequences with IMGT/GENE-DB human TR gene sequences. The TCRdist pipeline was used in a later analysis to assign CDR3 sequences and most-parsimonious VDJ recombination scenarios. In a later analysis, each TCR beta chain was defined by its CDR3 amino acid sequence together with its V-gene family, and reads lacking a unique V-gene family were excluded. To address suspected cross-contamination and a sequencing artifact, a later analysis removed some 620 highly shared, low-generation-probability nucleotide sequences. A later analysis calculated a clonal expansion index for each public chain from normalized within-repertoire ranks of inferred template counts. In a later analysis, generation probabilities were computed using a VDJ recombination model fitted to out-of-frame rearrangements, and the results were checked against IGoR. Hypergeometric tests were used in a later analysis to score TCR-TCR, TCR-HLA and TCR-CMV co-occurrence, with a repertoire-size bias correction applied to the TCR pairs. To estimate false discovery rates, a later analysis permuted the HLA or CMV assignments 20 times. In a later analysis, co-occurring TCRs were grouped using DBSCAN, with TCRdist sequence similarity added in when clustering inside HLA-allele-positive subsets. Co-occurrence clustering excluded repertoires with fewer than 30,000 or more than 120,000 public chains, plus five with anomalous nucleotide sharing. TCRdb limited this immuneACCESS table to in-frame rearrangements with V and J called. A share of clones is missing; checked studies link under half to unresolved V genes, and the rest is unexplained. V and J calls and clone size are given by that table; D and trimming were obtained from the DNA. For this sample there are about 86,000 clones; 60% to 80% appear just once. The ten most abundant clones make up 6.2% of the sample.

According to the germline V gene (reference sequence), CDR1 reads SGHNT and CDR2 reads YYREEE. From the cysteine through the phenylalanine, the CDR3 covers 15 amino acids. Just the 45-base CDR3 DNA is kept, in frame starting at base 1. Cut back by 2 bases and 0 bases, the V and J ends lie 12 bases apart. The cohort comprised more than 550 healthy bone marrow donors. At the time of sampling, every cohort member was nominally healthy, though immune exposures that went unrecorded were likely present. The donor was CMV seropositive and belonged to the group of 250 to 350 seropositive cohort members. Every donor gave a peripheral blood sample, and the peripheral blood mononuclear cells from that sample were used for TCR beta sequencing. The Qiagen DNeasy Blood Extraction Kit was used to extract genomic DNA from the blood cell samples.

Material: PBMCs. The sequence derives from a woman in her fifties or sixties in good health and CMV-seropositive. The chain is made from TRBV5-4 and TRBJ2-7; a weak D assignment points to TRBD2 (6 bases agree). The sequenced DNA: TGTGCCAGCAGCTTAGCGGGCAGGAGCTCCTACGAGCAGTACTTC. This codes for CASSLAGRSSYEQYF.